Below, 12 T cell receptor beta chains from the same sample are listed, as sequenced in a study of blood T cell repertoires in COVID-19. Assay used: immunoSEQ multiplex PCR; TCRdb lists only in-frame clones, some missing. The sample yields 110,000 to 150,000 clones, roughly 80% seen once. The specimen was peripheral blood. All receptors come from a man aged 70-80 years who had recovered from COVID-19.

The rearrangement uses TRBV6-5 and TRBJ2-3; no definite D call. The germline V gene encodes CDR1 MNHEY and CDR2 SVGAGI. V lost 5 bases, J lost 6 bases, and 15 bases lay in between. The CDR3 sequence is 14 residues long. CDR3 in DNA: TGTGCCAGCAGTACGAGAGCACGGCGGGATACGCAGTATTTT. It specifies CASSTRARRDTQYF.

This chain links TRBV3-1 (or the pseudogene TRBV3-2) with TRBJ2-3; 7 positions agree with TRBD1. The germline V gene encodes CDR1 LGHDT and CDR2 YNNKEL (reference sequence). J gave up 2 bases and V 0 bases, and 8 bases lay outside the gene matches. The CDR3 is 17 residues long. CDR3 sequence reads: CASSQDIRGPTTDTQYF. CDR3 DNA: TGTGCCAGCAGCCAAGATATTAGGGGGCCTACCACAGATACGCAGTATTTT.

This clone was detected once. This rearrangement joins TRBV19 to TRBJ2-1; 7 positions agree with TRBD2. The CDR3 totals 15 residues. The V segment lost 3 bases and the J segment 0 bases; nucleotides outside the gene matches: 2. The V gene's germline CDR1 is LNHDA and CDR2 SQIVND (reference sequence). This CDR3 reads CASSMTSYSYNEQFF. Written as DNA, the CDR3 is TGTGCCAGTAGTATGACTAGCTACTCCTACAATGAGCAGTTCTTC.

This chain joins TRBV19 and TRBJ2-7; 10 bases match TRBD2. Germline CDR1 is LNHDA and CDR2 is SQIVND (reference sequence). After removal of 5 bases from V and 3 bases from J, the junction contained 10 bases not matched to a gene. The CDR3 has 16 amino acids. The DNA for the CDR3 is TGTGCCAGTAGTCTCCTTGGGACTAGCGAGCTCTACGAGCAGTACTTC. It is translated as CASSLLGTSELYEQYF.

The V and J genes are TRBV30 and TRBJ2-2; TRBD2 matches at 12 bases. The CDR3 contains 16 residues. The V gene end was trimmed by 1 base and the J gene end by 7 bases; junction bases not matched to a gene: 7. CDR1 and CDR2 from the germline V gene are GTSNPN and SVGIG (reference sequence). This chain's CDR3 is CAWSGTSGMIGGELFF. The CDR3, as DNA: TGTGCCTGGAGTGGGACTAGCGGGATGATTGGCGGGGAGCTGTTTTTT. Combining the CDR3 with reference TRBV30 and TRBJ2-2 gives the whole variable domain SQTIHQWPATLVQPVGSPLSLECTVEGTSNPNLYWYRQAAGRGLQLLFYSVGIGQISSEVPQNLSASRPQDRQFILSSKKLLLSDSGFYLCAWSGTSGMIGGELFFGEGSRLTVL.

The rearrangement links TRBV19 to TRBJ2-1; 11 nucleotides line up with TRBD2. The CDR3 runs to 18 residues. The junction had 14 bases not matched to a gene; V was cut back by 3 bases and J by 7 bases. The V gene's germline CDR1 is LNHDA and CDR2 SQIVND (reference sequence). CDR3 DNA: TGTGCCAGTAGTATGTTTTCGGGTGGGGCTAGCGGGGGGAATGAGCAGTTCTTC. As protein: CASSMFSGGASGGNEQFF.

This clone appeared a few times. The chain's CDR3 is CASEILEDPHEQYF. CDR3 nucleotide sequence: TGTGCCAGCGAAATTCTGGAGGATCCTCACGAGCAGTACTTC. The rearrangement links TRBV11-2 to TRBJ2-7; tentatively, D is TRBD2 (5 bases). Germline V gives CDR1 SGHAT, CDR2 FQNNGV. V lost 8 bases to trimming and J lost 5 bases, with 19 bases between them. The CDR3 is made up of 14 amino acids.

V gene TRBV3-1 (or the pseudogene TRBV3-2) combines with J gene TRBJ1-1, with D uncertain. The ends were cut back, 0 bases at V and 10 bases at J, with 9 bases in the middle. The CDR3 runs 12 residues. Germline assignment: CDR1 LGHDT and CDR2 YNNKEL (reference sequence). CDR3 amino acids: CASSQESGLAFF. The CDR3 region has the DNA TGTGCCAGCAGCCAAGAAAGCGGGCTAGCTTTCTTT.

The chain employs TRBV19 and TRBJ2-1; 8 nucleotides align to TRBD2. V lost 3 bases, J lost 10 bases, and 8 bases stayed unmatched. This CDR3 has 14 amino acids. Looked up from germline, CDR1 is LNHDA and CDR2 is SQIVND (reference sequence). CDR3: CASSIQRERGEQFF. The CDR3 DNA follows: TGTGCCAGTAGTATTCAACGTGAGCGGGGGGAGCAGTTCTTC.

The chain recombines TRBV2 with TRBJ1-1, with D possibly being TRBD1 (6 bases). The CDR3 is 15 amino acids. Between the trimmed V and J ends, which lost 5 bases and 4 bases, there was a span of 17 bases. Germline V gene sequence: CDR1 SNHLY, CDR2 FYNNEI. CDR3 in DNA: TGTGCCAGCAGTAACCAGGGGTTCTCGGCCACTGAAGCTTTCTTT. This sequence encodes CASSNQGFSATEAFF.

The V gene is TRBV27, the J gene TRBJ2-2; TRBD2 aligns across 8 bases. This CDR3 comprises 15 residues. Germline CDR1 MNHEY, CDR2 SMNVEV (reference sequence). With V trimmed by 10 bases and J by 3 bases, 10 bases remained unmatched. In DNA, the CDR3 is TGTGCCACAAGGGCTAGCGGGCTATACACCGGGGAGCTGTTTTTT. This codes for CATRASGLYTGELFF.

CDR3 bases: TGTGCCAGCAGTTTTGGCGGGCTACACTCTGGGGCCAACGTCCTGACTTTC. The encoded protein is CASSFGGLHSGANVLTF. This chain joins TRBV27 and TRBJ2-6, with D possibly TRBD2 on 5 matching bases. CDR3 length: 17 residues. Trimming stripped 3 bases from V and 0 bases from J, with 12 bases between. Germline CDR1 MNHEY, CDR2 SMNVEV (reference sequence). Based on the CDR3 plus reference TRBV27 and TRBJ2-6, the full variable domain is EAQVTQNPRYLITVTGKKLTVTCSQNMNHEYMSWYRQDPGLGLRQIYYSMNVEVTDKGDVPEGYKVSRKEKRNFPLILESPSPNQTSLYFCASSFGGLHSGANVLTFGAGSRLTVL.